This is a list of T cell receptor beta chains from one sample in a study of regulatory T cells in long-lasting Graves disease. TCRdb recomputed calls from the multiplex PCR reads with MiXCR, one row per CDR3 protein. The data contain 390,000 or so distinct CDR3 sequences, approximately 12% of them singletons. The sample also formed part of further work on T cells in Graves' hyperthyroidism and ophthalmopathy.

The sequencing here drew on peripheral blood mononuclear cells (PBMCs), taken at new diagnosis, from a patient treated with antithyroid drugs. The source of these receptors is a woman under 30 with Graves disease. Each CDR3 is given with its conserved first and last residue. Fields, in order: V gene, clone size, J gene, D gene, CDR3 DNA, CDR3 protein. D genes are given only for firm matches. The size field is filled for only some rows; it gives once, few, many or a size class.

v_call: TRBV27; clone_size: many; j_call: TRBJ1-1; d_call: -; cdr3_nt: TGTGCCAGCAGTGGGCGGTCTGCCCTGGAGGGCACTGAAGCTTTCTTT; cdr3_aa: CASSGRSALEGTEAFF
v_call: TRBV11-2; clone_size: many; j_call: TRBJ1-1; d_call: -; cdr3_nt: TGTGCCAGCAGCTTACAGTTTCGGGGGATCACTGAAGCTTTCTTT; cdr3_aa: CASSLQFRGITEAFF
v_call: TRBV20-1; clone_size: many; j_call: TRBJ2-1; d_call: -; cdr3_nt: TGCAGTGCTAGAGATCTTTATGGGGGCTTAGTCGTGGATGAGCAGTTCTTC; cdr3_aa: CSARDLYGGLVVDEQFF
v_call: TRBV10-3; clone_size: many; j_call: TRBJ2-7; d_call: -; cdr3_nt: TGTGCCATCAGTGAAGGGAAGCGGAGCTCCTACGAGCAGTACTTC; cdr3_aa: CAISEGKRSSYEQYF
v_call: TRBV27; clone_size: many; j_call: TRBJ2-2; d_call: -; cdr3_nt: TGTGCCGCAGGGGTGGTCGGCACCGGGGAGCTGTTTTTT; cdr3_aa: CAAGVVGTGELFF
v_call: TRBV15; clone_size: -; j_call: TRBJ2-2; d_call: TRBD2; cdr3_nt: TGTGCCACCAGCAAGGATCTAGCGGGAATGACCGGGGAGCTGTTTTTT; cdr3_aa: CATSKDLAGMTGELFF
v_call: TRBV4-3; clone_size: -; j_call: TRBJ1-1; d_call: TRBD1; cdr3_nt: TGCGCCAGCAGCCAAGATAGGACAGGGTTGGGCACTGAAGCTTTCTTT; cdr3_aa: CASSQDRTGLGTEAFF
v_call: TRBV6-1; clone_size: few; j_call: TRBJ2-4; d_call: -; cdr3_nt: TGTGCCACCCTATACGGCCCAGGCGATGCTTTAAACATTCAGTACTTC; cdr3_aa: CATLYGPGDALNIQYF
v_call: TRBV12-3/TRBV12-4; clone_size: many; j_call: TRBJ1-1; d_call: TRBD1; cdr3_nt: TGTGCCAGCAGCTTTACAGGGGGGAACACTGAAGCTTTCTTT; cdr3_aa: CASSFTGGNTEAFF
v_call: TRBV9; clone_size: many; j_call: TRBJ2-3; d_call: TRBD2; cdr3_nt: TGTGCCAGCAGCGGGAGCGGGAGGGCCGGGGGAGATACGCAGTATTTT; cdr3_aa: CASSGSGRAGGDTQYF
v_call: TRBV11-2; clone_size: many; j_call: TRBJ2-5; d_call: -; cdr3_nt: TGTGCCAGCAGCTTAGTTCTAGCCCAAGAGACCCAGTACTTC; cdr3_aa: CASSLVLAQETQYF
v_call: TRBV10-1; clone_size: few; j_call: TRBJ2-3; d_call: TRBD2; cdr3_nt: TGCGCCAGCAGTGGACTAGCGATCGGCGCAGATACGCAGTATTTT; cdr3_aa: CASSGLAIGADTQYF
v_call: TRBV6-1; clone_size: many; j_call: TRBJ1-2; d_call: -; cdr3_nt: TGTGCCAGCAGTGAAGCAAGAGGGAACTATGGCTACACCTTC; cdr3_aa: CASSEARGNYGYTF
v_call: TRBV5-4; clone_size: many; j_call: TRBJ1-2; d_call: TRBD1; cdr3_nt: TGTGCCAGCAGCCCTACAGGGGGCCTGCTATTTAACTATGGCTACACCTTC; cdr3_aa: CASSPTGGLLFNYGYTF
v_call: TRBV20-1; clone_size: -; j_call: TRBJ1-5; d_call: -; cdr3_nt: TGCAGTGCTAGCTCCGTAAATAGCAATCAGCCCCAGCATTTT; cdr3_aa: CSASSVNSNQPQHF
v_call: TRBV7-6; clone_size: many; j_call: TRBJ1-1; d_call: TRBD1; cdr3_nt: TGTGCCAGCAGCGCTCAGGGGGTGGACACTGAAGCTTTCTTT; cdr3_aa: CASSAQGVDTEAFF
v_call: TRBV7-6; clone_size: many; j_call: TRBJ1-1; d_call: -; cdr3_nt: TGTGCCAGCAGCCGAGAAAACACTGAAGCTTTCTTT; cdr3_aa: CASSRENTEAFF
v_call: TRBV6-2/TRBV6-3; clone_size: few; j_call: TRBJ2-6; d_call: -; cdr3_nt: TGTGCCAGCAGGGGGGACGACGCCTCTGGGGCCAACGTCCTGACTTTC; cdr3_aa: CASRGDDASGANVLTF
v_call: TRBV15; clone_size: many; j_call: TRBJ1-2; d_call: -; cdr3_nt: TGTGCCACCAGCAGAGATGTTTCCTTGGGTGGCTACACCTTC; cdr3_aa: CATSRDVSLGGYTF
v_call: TRBV2; clone_size: many; j_call: TRBJ2-1; d_call: TRBD2; cdr3_nt: TGTGCCAGCAGTGTCCGGACTAGCGTTGAGCAGTTCTTC; cdr3_aa: CASSVRTSVEQFF
v_call: TRBV6-2/TRBV6-3; clone_size: many; j_call: TRBJ2-1; d_call: TRBD2; cdr3_nt: TGTGCCAGCAGTTACTCGAATCCGTCAAGCGGGGGCCTAGGGAATGAGCAGTTCTTC; cdr3_aa: CASSYSNPSSGGLGNEQFF
v_call: TRBV28; clone_size: many; j_call: TRBJ2-4; d_call: TRBD1; cdr3_nt: TGTGCCAGCAGCCCCGGACAGGGGGCGCCGGGAAACATTCAGTACTTC; cdr3_aa: CASSPGQGAPGNIQYF
v_call: TRBV28; clone_size: few; j_call: TRBJ2-7; d_call: -; cdr3_nt: TGTGCCAGCAGTTTATTCGGCAGCACCTACGAGCAGTACTTC; cdr3_aa: CASSLFGSTYEQYF
v_call: TRBV3-1; clone_size: many; j_call: TRBJ2-2; d_call: -; cdr3_nt: TGTGCCAGCAGCCAAGATCAAGGGGGGGCGCAGGGCACCGGGGAGCTGTTTTTT; cdr3_aa: CASSQDQGGAQGTGELFF
v_call: TRBV25-1; clone_size: many; j_call: TRBJ1-2; d_call: -; cdr3_nt: TGTGCCAGCAGTGAATCAGGGCTCAGGGACCAAGGCTACACCTTC; cdr3_aa: CASSESGLRDQGYTF
v_call: TRBV6-2/TRBV6-3; clone_size: -; j_call: TRBJ2-1; d_call: TRBD1; cdr3_nt: TGTGCCAGCGGGACAGCAATGGACAATGAGCAGTTCTTC; cdr3_aa: CASGTAMDNEQFF